This T cell receptor beta chain was profiled in a study of shared clonotypes between healthy human individuals. Concerning this clone: What it binds is unknown.

General study points: The small donor group covered limited genetic and exposure diversity. Several donors held 5% to 5.5% of naive CD4 clonotypes in common. Donor clonotype sharing was expected to depend on sequencing depth.

Original methodology: Filtering differed because ImmunoSEQ produced junction-only sequences that carried no quality scores. Using immunoSEQ multiplex PCR, the repertoire was profiled, and TCRdb retains in-frame clones only, with some absent. That table is the source of V, J and clone size, and D and trimming were worked out from the DNA. The table lists millions of clones, just over 90% of them singletons. Material for sequencing was naive CD4+ T cells sorted from blood. As to subset: CD45RA+ positively selected. The sequence was collected from a man aged 18 to 30 in good health.

CDR3 sequence: CAISESGVSGEKLFF. The CDR3, as DNA: TGTGCCATCAGTGAGTCTGGGGTTTCAGGTGAAAAACTGTTTTTT. J is TRBJ1-4 and V is TRBV10-3; no firm D call. The CDR3 covers 15 residues. The V end lost 0 bases, the J end lost 7 bases, and 12 bases lay between the germline ends. The germline gives CDR1 ENHRY, CDR2 SYGVKD.